Listed below are T cell receptor beta chains from one sample, sequenced in a study of CD8 T cells in ankylosing spondylitis. In TCRdb, the 5' RACE reads were re-called with MiXCR into one record per CDR3 protein. The data contain 200,000 to 300,000 distinct CDR3 sequences, 20% to 30% of them singletons. Sequencing input: blood, either unsorted or a sorted T cell fraction (not recorded which). The receptors stem from a male donor with ankylosing spondylitis or in good health (not recorded which). The CDR3 runs from the conserved cysteine through the conserved F or W. A D gene is named only where the DNA matches it firmly. A clone size is listed for some rows: how often the clone was seen (once, few, many), or a class if it is expanded.

clone_size	v_call	d_call	j_call	cdr3_aa	cdr3_nt
many	TRBV7-8	TRBD1	TRBJ1-1	CASSGRDRGFRAFF	TGTGCCAGCAGCGGAAGGGACAGGGGCTTCCGGGCTTTCTTT
NA	TRBV10-3	TRBD2	TRBJ2-1	CAISEGPSGYEQFF	TGTGCCATCAGTGAAGGTCCTAGCGGGTATGAGCAGTTCTTC
many	TRBV6-5	NA	TRBJ2-2	CASSSRQTNTGELFF	TGTGCCAGCAGTTCCAGACAGACGAACACCGGGGAGCTGTTTTTT
NA	TRBV9	NA	TRBJ1-1	CASSVVEGTEAFF	TGTGCCAGCAGCGTAGTTGAGGGCACTGAAGCTTTCTTT
NA	TRBV20-1	TRBD1	TRBJ1-1	CSARDRGNTEAFF	TGCAGTGCTCGGGACAGGGGGAACACTGAAGCTTTCTTT
NA	TRBV9	NA	TRBJ1-2	CASSADGTNKAYGYTF	TGTGCCAGCAGCGCCGACGGTACTAACAAGGCCTATGGCTACACCTTC
NA	TRBV20-1	TRBD2	TRBJ2-7	CSADIGTSGGTLYEQYF	TGCAGTGCTGACATCGGGACTAGCGGGGGGACACTGTACGAGCAGTACTTC
NA	TRBV12-3/TRBV12-4	NA	TRBJ2-2	CASSIRGNGELFF	TGTGCCAGCAGCATCAGGGGAAACGGGGAGCTGTTTTTT
many	TRBV12-3/TRBV12-4	NA	TRBJ1-1	CASSSRGEAFF	TGTGCCAGCAGTTCGAGGGGGGAAGCTTTCTTT
NA	TRBV10-3	NA	TRBJ2-2	CAISEAGRPGELFF	TGTGCCATCAGTGAGGCAGGGAGGCCCGGGGAGCTGTTTTTT
few	TRBV20-1	TRBD1	TRBJ2-7	CSAIPTGRHEQYF	TGCAGTGCTATTCCGACAGGGCGTCACGAGCAGTACTTC
NA	TRBV12-3/TRBV12-4	NA	TRBJ2-3	CASSLMGTDTQYF	TGTGCCAGCAGTTTGATGGGGACAGATACGCAGTATTTT
NA	TRBV6-5	NA	TRBJ2-5	CASSYIGTEETQYF	TGTGCCAGCAGTTATATCGGGACGGAAGAGACCCAGTACTTC
many	TRBV7-2	NA	TRBJ2-7	CASSPIDGGYEQYF	TGTGCCAGCAGCCCGATCGACGGAGGCTACGAGCAGTACTTC
many	TRBV29-1	NA	TRBJ2-7	CSVDVEGSYEQYF	TGCAGCGTTGATGTGGAAGGCAGCTACGAGCAGTACTTC
NA	TRBV24-1	NA	TRBJ2-3	CATSASRGPTDTQYF	TGTGCCACCAGTGCCTCGCGGGGTCCCACAGATACGCAGTATTTT
NA	TRBV20-1	NA	TRBJ2-7	CSATGVPSSYEQYF	TGCAGTGCTACTGGGGTGCCCAGCTCCTACGAGCAGTACTTC
many	TRBV6-2/TRBV6-3	NA	TRBJ2-1	CASTKIGGTDNEQFF	TGTGCCAGCACCAAAATAGGGGGTACGGACAATGAGCAGTTCTTC
NA	TRBV12-3/TRBV12-4	NA	TRBJ2-7	CASSFTGKVGEQYF	TGTGCCAGCAGTTTCACAGGGAAGGTTGGAGAGCAGTACTTC
few	TRBV20-1	NA	TRBJ2-3	CSVLQIPDTQYF	TGCAGTGTTTTGCAGATCCCAGATACGCAGTATTTT
NA	TRBV20-1	NA	TRBJ2-1	CSASGVGNEQFF	TGCAGTGCTAGCGGGGTAGGCAATGAGCAGTTCTTC
NA	TRBV24-1	TRBD1	TRBJ2-5	CATSGGQGHQETQYF	TGTGCCACCAGTGGGGGACAGGGACACCAAGAGACCCAGTACTTC
many	TRBV5-1	TRBD2	TRBJ2-1	CASSLEGTMNDEQFF	TGCGCCAGCAGCTTGGAGGGGACTATGAACGATGAGCAGTTCTTC
many	TRBV29-1	TRBD1	TRBJ1-1	CSVLKGAGNTEAFF	TGCAGCGTCCTGAAGGGGGCAGGAAACACTGAAGCTTTCTTT